The clone carrying this T cell receptor (beta chain) was observed at least ten times. Its antigen is not known. Molecules of cDNA were individually given unique molecular identifiers that were attached to them. MiXCR was run by TCRdb on the 5' RACE reads, yielding one entry per CDR3 protein. Found here are 100,000 to 130,000 distinct CDR3 sequences, around 10% of them singletons; the top ten hold roughly 7.1%. The CDR3 contains 17 residues. The germline V and J ends were trimmed by 0 bases and 7 bases, with 19 bases remaining between them. CDR1 is MNHNY and CDR2 is SVGAGI in the germline V gene (reference sequence). This sample was included in a study of early T cells in non-severe SARS-CoV-2 infection. At the level of the study: The sequenced material was bulk RNA from unsorted whole blood, and its chains were unpaired. Study results and limitations: Comparison of clonotypes with VDJdb favored anti-spike CD8 responses while missing private and CD4 specificities.

Sequencing was performed on whole blood. The TCR originated in an adult who was a healthcare worker with PCR-confirmed SARS-CoV-2 infection or an uninfected control (not recorded which). J is TRBJ2-1 and V is TRBV6-6; D uncertain. The DNA for the CDR3 is TGTGCCAGCAGTTACTCGGTTACTCCTCTCCGTGTGAATGAGCAGTTCTTC. It is translated as CASSYSVTPLRVNEQFF.